This T cell receptor beta chain stems from a study of blood T cell repertoires in COVID-19. V lost 3 bases to trimming and J lost 9 bases; unmatched junction nucleotides: 4. The CDR3 is made up of 13 amino acids. Germline assignment: CDR1 MGHDK and CDR2 SYGVNS. The assay was immunoSEQ multiplex PCR, and TCRdb's table has in-frame clones only and misses some. The sample has fewer than 350,000 clones, roughly 86% seen once. The chain joins TRBV25-1 to TRBJ1-4, with 7 bases aligning to TRBD1. The sequenced material came from peripheral blood. This clonotype was obtained from a man younger than 35 with active or convalescent COVID-19. As DNA, the CDR3 is TGTGCCAGCAGTGATCTGACAGGGAAAAAACTGTTTTTT. Translated: CASSDLTGKKLFF. The variable domain in full, with the rest retrieved from reference TRBV25-1 and TRBJ1-4, is EADIYQTPRYLVIGTGKKITLECSQTMGHDKMYWYQQDPGMELHLIHYSYGVNSTEKGDLSSESTVSRIRTEHFPLTLESARPSHTSQYLCASSDLTGKKLFFGSGTQLSVL.